Given below is one T cell receptor (beta chain) in context. The source of the sample is a study of blood T cell repertoires in COVID-19. Study summary: Italy, Spain and the United States were the sources of the convalescent and acute COVID-19 samples. T cells, B-cell-depleted T cells, or PBMCs supplied cDNA or gDNA.

Produced via immunoSEQ multiplex PCR; TCRdb's table is partial and in-frame only. The table includes nearly 45,000 clones, approximately 80% detected once. Germline CDR1 is MNHEY and CDR2 is SVGAGI. Germline trimming cut 6 bases from V and 2 bases from J; bases unmatched to any gene: 6. The CDR3 extends over 15 amino acids. The V call is TRBV6-5, the J call TRBJ1-2; 10 bases are shared with TRBD1. This receptor was taken from a man between 65 and 85 years old with acute or convalescent COVID-19. The specimen was peripheral blood. The CDR3: CASRWDRGVNYGYTF. The DNA of the CDR3 is TGTGCCAGCAGATGGGACAGGGGAGTGAACTATGGCTACACCTTC.